The rows below give T cell receptor beta chains drawn from one sample of a study of beta chain features in type 1 diabetes. TCRdb's table, derived via immunoSEQ multiplex PCR, lists solely in-frame clones and lacks some. In the table there are 850,000 to 900,000 clones, about a sixth of which are singletons. The specimen sequenced was naive CD4+ T cells from blood. These receptor sequences come from a woman aged 18-29 years in good health. Both conserved end residues are part of each CDR3. Only part of the rows carry a size: once, few, many, or a class if the clone is expanded.

few TRBJ1-1 TRBV6-1 13 CASTRPGDTEAFF
few TRBJ2-3 TRBV6-4 14 CASSVTTSTDTQYF
once TRBJ2-1 TRBV27 16 CASSFRTSGRANEQFF
few TRBJ2-1 TRBV5-1 14 CASSLEYRASGEFF
- TRBJ2-6 TRBV6-6 15 CASSKQGPGANVLTF
- TRBJ2-2 TRBV5-6 18 CASSLAAFRGGTTGELFF
few TRBJ2-5 TRBV6-5 15 CASSRFPGAEETQYF
- TRBJ2-1 TRBV7-9 17 CASSLGRLAGSSNEQFF
- TRBJ2-7 TRBV28 13 CASSGDGTYEQYF
- TRBJ1-1 TRBV6-5 13 CASSPRDRGVAFF